What follows describes a single T cell receptor beta chain. Its antigen remains unidentified. One base away there is no much larger clone; base qualities are not given. These data come from a study of blood T cell repertoires in COVID-19 (TCRdb year 2020). For the wider study: Collaborator samples came from the United States, Italy and Spain and covered acute and convalescent phases of COVID-19. The prospective study material was composed of cDNA or gDNA derived from T cells, B-cell-depleted T cells, or PBMCs. Deeply sampled blood TCRbeta repertoires from subjects exposed to, actively infected with, or recovered from COVID-19 were included in the dataset. The repertoires were made available in a free public database intended to serve as a resource for research on the immune response to SARS-CoV-2. The samples were drawn from the first 160 participants of the ongoing ImmuneRACE study and from roughly 1,300 subjects provided by 6 global collaborators. A de-identified subject ID, COVID-19 status, age in years and sex were almost always included in the sample metadata. Where available, HLA class I and class II types were taken from metadata supplied by the sample provider and were not determined by assay-based typing. The paper's findings and limits, for the study overall: The quantity of clinical and demographic metadata differed by source and by participant and was supplied without curation.

Whole blood was collected in K2EDTA tubes by collaborating institutions according to the institutions' own protocols. Collaborator samples were shipped for TCRbeta analysis as frozen whole blood, isolated PBMCs, or DNA extracted from either sample type. V and J lose 0 bases and 0 bases, and a span of 9 bases separates them. From its cysteine to its phenylalanine, the CDR3 spans 15 amino acids. Just CDR3 DNA is preserved here, 45 bases in frame from base 1. Reading the germline V gene gives CDR1 SGHDT and CDR2 YYEEEE. TCRbeta CDR3 regions were amplified from genomic DNA by means of the immunoSEQ Assay, a bias-controlled multiplex PCR. On the study's bioinformatics: Within the assay, amplification of reference gene primers was used to estimate how many nucleated cells each sample contained. Sequence reads were collapsed and filtered to measure the absolute abundance of every unique TCRbeta CDR3 rearrangement. Productive Simpson clonality was computed per sample as the square root of Simpson's diversity index over productive rearrangements. What TCRdb holds here is the immuneACCESS table cut down to in-frame rearrangements. Part of the clones is not present; checked against another copy, under half of the missing clones reflect an unresolved V gene, and the others are unexplained. V and J calls and clone size are copied from that table; D and trimming were computed from the DNA. The sample records around 220,000 clones, 65% to 85% of which are singletons. The ten biggest clones cover 4% to 4.5% of the sample.

The chain is made from TRBV5-6 and TRBJ1-1; no D segment can be confidently identified. Source material: peripheral blood. This TCR was sampled from a middle-aged woman with active or convalescent COVID-19. The DNA sequence reads TGTGCCAGCAGCTTGGTTGGAGGGATGAACACTGAAGCTTTCTTT. Translated, it reads CASSLVGGMNTEAFF.